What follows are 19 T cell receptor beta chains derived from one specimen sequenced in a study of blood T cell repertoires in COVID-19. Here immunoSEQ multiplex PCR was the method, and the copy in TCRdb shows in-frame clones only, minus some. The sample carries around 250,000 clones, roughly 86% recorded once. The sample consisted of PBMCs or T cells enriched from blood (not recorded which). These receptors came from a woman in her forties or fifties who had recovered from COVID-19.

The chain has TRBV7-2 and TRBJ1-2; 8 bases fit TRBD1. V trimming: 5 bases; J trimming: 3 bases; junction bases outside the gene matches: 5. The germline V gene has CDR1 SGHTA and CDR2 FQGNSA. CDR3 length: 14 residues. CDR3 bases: TGTGCCAGCAGCCCCCGGGACAGGTACTATGGCTACACCTTC. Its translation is CASSPRDRYYGYTF. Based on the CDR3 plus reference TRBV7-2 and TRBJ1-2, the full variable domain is GAGVSQSPSNKVTEKGKDVELRCDPISGHTALYWYRQSLGQGLEFLIYFQGNSAPDKSGLPSDRFSAERTGGSVSTLTIQRTQQEDSAVYLCASSPRDRYYGYTFGSGTRLTVV.

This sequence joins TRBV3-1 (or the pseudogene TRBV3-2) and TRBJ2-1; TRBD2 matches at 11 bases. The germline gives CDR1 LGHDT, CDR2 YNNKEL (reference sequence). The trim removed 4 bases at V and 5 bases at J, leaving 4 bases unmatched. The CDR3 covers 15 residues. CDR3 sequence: CASSPTSGSHNEQFF. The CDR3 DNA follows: TGTGCCAGCAGCCCAACTAGCGGGAGTCACAATGAGCAGTTCTTC.

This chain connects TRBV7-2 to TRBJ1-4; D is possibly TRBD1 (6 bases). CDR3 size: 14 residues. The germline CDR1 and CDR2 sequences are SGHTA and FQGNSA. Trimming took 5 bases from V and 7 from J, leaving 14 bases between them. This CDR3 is CASSKTGFGEKLFF. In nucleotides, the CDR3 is TGTGCCAGCAGCAAAACAGGGTTTGGTGAAAAACTGTTTTTT.

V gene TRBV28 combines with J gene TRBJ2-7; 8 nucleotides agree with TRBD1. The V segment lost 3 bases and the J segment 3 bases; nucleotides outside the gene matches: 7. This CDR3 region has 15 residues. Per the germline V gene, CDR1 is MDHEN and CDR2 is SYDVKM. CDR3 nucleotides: TGTGCCAGCAGTTTCGGGACAGGAGCAGTCTACGAGCAGTACTTC. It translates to CASSFGTGAVYEQYF.

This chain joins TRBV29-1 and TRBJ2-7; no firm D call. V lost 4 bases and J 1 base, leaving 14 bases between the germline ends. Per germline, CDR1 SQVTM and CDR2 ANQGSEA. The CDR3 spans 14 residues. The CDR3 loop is CSVVVGWRSYEQYF. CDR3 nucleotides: TGCAGCGTTGTAGTAGGTTGGCGGTCCTACGAGCAGTACTTC.

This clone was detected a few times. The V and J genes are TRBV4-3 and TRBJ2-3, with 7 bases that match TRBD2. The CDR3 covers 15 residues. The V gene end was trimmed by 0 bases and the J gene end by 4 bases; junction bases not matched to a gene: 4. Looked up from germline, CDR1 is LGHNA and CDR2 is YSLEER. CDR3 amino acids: CASSQDRAGADTQYF. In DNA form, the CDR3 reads TGCGCCAGCAGCCAAGATCGGGCGGGAGCAGATACGCAGTATTTT.

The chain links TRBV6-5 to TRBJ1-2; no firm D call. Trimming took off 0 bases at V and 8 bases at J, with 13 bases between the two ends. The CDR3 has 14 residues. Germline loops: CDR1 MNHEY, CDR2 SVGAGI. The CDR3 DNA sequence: TGTGCCAGCAGTTACTCGAGTGGGCGCGGGGGCTACACCTTC. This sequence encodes CASSYSSGRGGYTF.

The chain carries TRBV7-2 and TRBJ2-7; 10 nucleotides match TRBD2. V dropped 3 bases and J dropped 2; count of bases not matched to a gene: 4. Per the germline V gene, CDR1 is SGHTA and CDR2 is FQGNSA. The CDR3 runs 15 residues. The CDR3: CASSFGLAVTYEQYF. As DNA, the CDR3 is TGTGCCAGCAGCTTTGGACTAGCGGTAACCTACGAGCAGTACTTC.

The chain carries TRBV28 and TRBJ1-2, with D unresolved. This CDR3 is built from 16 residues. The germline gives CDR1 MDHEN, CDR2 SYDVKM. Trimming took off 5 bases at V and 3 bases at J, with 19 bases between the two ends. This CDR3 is CASSETPYTDYYGYTF. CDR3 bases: TGTGCCAGCAGTGAAACCCCCTACACGGACTACTATGGCTACACCTTC.

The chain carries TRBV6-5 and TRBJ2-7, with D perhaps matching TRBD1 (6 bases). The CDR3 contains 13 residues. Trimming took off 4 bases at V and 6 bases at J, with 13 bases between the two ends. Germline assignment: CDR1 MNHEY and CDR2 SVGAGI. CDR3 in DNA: TGTGCCAGCAGTTCTCGCACAGGGAGCGAGCAGTACTTC. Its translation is CASSSRTGSEQYF.

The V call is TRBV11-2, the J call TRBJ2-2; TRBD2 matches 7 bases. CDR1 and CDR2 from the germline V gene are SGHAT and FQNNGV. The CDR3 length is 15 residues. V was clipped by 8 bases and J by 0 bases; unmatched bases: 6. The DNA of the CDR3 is TGTGCCAGCTTCTCGGGGGGACCGAACACCGGGGAGCTGTTTTTT. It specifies CASFSGGPNTGELFF.

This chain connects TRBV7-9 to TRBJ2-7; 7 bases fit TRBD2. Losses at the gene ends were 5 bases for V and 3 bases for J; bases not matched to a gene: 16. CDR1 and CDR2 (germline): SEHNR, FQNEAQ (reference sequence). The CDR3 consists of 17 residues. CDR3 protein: CASSHPSSTGRDYEQYF. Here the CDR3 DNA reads TGTGCCAGCAGCCACCCTAGCAGTACTGGGAGGGACTACGAGCAGTACTTC.

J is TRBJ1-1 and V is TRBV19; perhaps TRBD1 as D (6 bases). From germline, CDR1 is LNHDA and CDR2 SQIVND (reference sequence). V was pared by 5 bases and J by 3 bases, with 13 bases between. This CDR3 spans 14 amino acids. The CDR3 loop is CASSLRGWDTEAFF. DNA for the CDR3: TGTGCCAGTAGTCTTAGGGGGTGGGACACTGAAGCTTTCTTT.

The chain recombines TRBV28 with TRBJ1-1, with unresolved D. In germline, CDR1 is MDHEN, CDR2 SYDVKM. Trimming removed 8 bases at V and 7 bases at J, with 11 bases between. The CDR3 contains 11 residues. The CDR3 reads CASLYINEAFF. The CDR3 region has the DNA TGTGCCAGCCTGTACATAAATGAAGCTTTCTTT.

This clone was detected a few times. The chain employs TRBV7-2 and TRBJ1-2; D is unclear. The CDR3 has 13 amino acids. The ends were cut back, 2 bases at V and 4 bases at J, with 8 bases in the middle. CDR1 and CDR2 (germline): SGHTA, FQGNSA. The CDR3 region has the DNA TGTGCCAGCAGCTTAACAGCCCTCTATGGCTACACCTTC. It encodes CASSLTALYGYTF.

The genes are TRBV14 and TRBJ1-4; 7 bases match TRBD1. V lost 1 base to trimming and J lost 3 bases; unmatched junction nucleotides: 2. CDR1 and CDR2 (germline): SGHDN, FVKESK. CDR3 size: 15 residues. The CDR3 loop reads CASSQAGTANEKLFF. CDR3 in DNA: TGTGCCAGCAGCCAAGCTGGGACAGCTAATGAAAAACTGTTTTTT. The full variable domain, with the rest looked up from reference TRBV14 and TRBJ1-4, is EAGVTQFPSHSVIEKGQTVTLRCDPISGHDNLYWYRRVMGKEIKFLLHFVKESKQDESGMPNNRFLAERTGGTYSTLKVQPAELEDSGVYFCASSQAGTANEKLFFGSGTQLSVL.

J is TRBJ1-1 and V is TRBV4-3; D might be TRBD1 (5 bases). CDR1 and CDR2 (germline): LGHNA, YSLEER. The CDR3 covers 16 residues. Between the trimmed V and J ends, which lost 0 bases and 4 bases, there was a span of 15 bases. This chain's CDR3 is CASSQDTWGSLTEAFF. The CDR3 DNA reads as TGCGCCAGCAGCCAAGATACTTGGGGCAGCCTCACTGAAGCTTTCTTT.

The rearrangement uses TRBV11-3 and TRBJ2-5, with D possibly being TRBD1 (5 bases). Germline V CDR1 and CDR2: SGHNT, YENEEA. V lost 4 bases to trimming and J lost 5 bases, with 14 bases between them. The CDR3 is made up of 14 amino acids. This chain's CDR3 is CASSSRQWQETQYF. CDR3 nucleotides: TGTGCCAGCAGCTCCAGACAGTGGCAGGAGACCCAGTACTTC.

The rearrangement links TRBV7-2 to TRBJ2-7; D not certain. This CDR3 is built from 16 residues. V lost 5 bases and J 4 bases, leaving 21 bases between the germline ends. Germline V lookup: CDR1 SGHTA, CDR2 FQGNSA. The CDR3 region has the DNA TGTGCCAGCAGCCCCCGTCTTCTGAGTGTATCGTACGAGCAGTACTTC. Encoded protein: CASSPRLLSVSYEQYF.